A selection of T cell receptor beta chains follows, all from one sample in a study of blood T cell repertoires in COVID-19. Libraries were prepared by immunoSEQ multiplex PCR; TCRdb keeps only in-frame clonotypes and omits some of them. The data show 25,000 to 30,000 clones, roughly 80% seen once. The specimen was peripheral blood. The receptors shown here come from a woman of 80 years or more with acute or convalescent COVID-19. The CDR3 runs from the conserved cysteine through the conserved F or W. D genes are given only for firm matches. Where a row states a size, it is once, few, many or the class of an expanded clone; other rows omit it.

v_call,j_call,clone_size,d_call,cdr3_nt,cdr3_aa
TRBV7-9,TRBJ1-1,-,-,TGTGCCAGCAGCTTAGTGGGGGGGAACACTGAAGCTTTCTTT,CASSLVGGNTEAFF
TRBV29-1,TRBJ2-7,-,TRBD1,TGCAGCGTAGAGGACAGGGATTACGAGCAGTACTTC,CSVEDRDYEQYF
TRBV12-5,TRBJ2-1,-,TRBD1,TGTGCTAGTGGCCGACAGGGTTCCTACAATGAGCAGTTCTTC,CASGRQGSYNEQFF
TRBV2,TRBJ1-2,-,TRBD1,TGTGCCAGCAGTGATTTAGGGGGCCTTTATGGCTACACCTTC,CASSDLGGLYGYTF
TRBV29-1,TRBJ2-7,once,TRBD1,TGCAGCGTGGGGACAGGGGTTGGTCACGAGCAGTACTTC,CSVGTGVGHEQYF
TRBV20-1,TRBJ2-5,-,-,TGCAGTGCTAGTAGCGAAACGGAGACCCAGTACTTC,CSASSETETQYF
TRBV30,TRBJ1-5,-,-,TGTGCCTGGAGCGCTGGACAGCCCTATCATCAGCCCCAGCATTTT,CAWSAGQPYHQPQHF
TRBV30,TRBJ2-6,-,TRBD2,TGTGCCTGGACTAGCGGGGTTACCTCTGGGGCCAACGTCCTGACTTTC,CAWTSGVTSGANVLTF
TRBV7-9,TRBJ2-5,-,TRBD2,TGTGCCAGCAGCTTTGCTAGCGGGAACCAAGAGACCCAGTACTTC,CASSFASGNQETQYF
TRBV5-4,TRBJ2-2,-,TRBD2,TGTGCCAGCAGCTTGGCGGCTAGCGGGAGGGCCGCCACCGGGGAGCTGTTTTTT,CASSLAASGRAATGELFF
TRBV5-1,TRBJ1-2,-,TRBD1,TGCGCCAGCAGCAAGACAGCAGGGGGCGGGTATGGCTACACCTTC,CASSKTAGGGYGYTF
TRBV5-8,TRBJ2-4,-,-,TGTGCCAGCAGCTCGGACAGCGAGCGGCACATTCAGTACTTC,CASSSDSERHIQYF
TRBV13,TRBJ1-4,-,TRBD1,TGTGCCAGCAGCTTAACTTCAGGGACTGACCGGGACAGCCGATTTGCAACTAATGAAAAACTGTTTTTT,CASSLTSGTDRDSRFATNEKLFF
TRBV6-2/TRBV6-3,TRBJ1-5,-,-,TGTGCCAGCTGTTCCGGGTTACAGCCCCAGCATTTT,CASCSGLQPQHF
TRBV11-2,TRBJ2-1,-,TRBD2,TGTGCCAGCAGCCCCGGGCTAGCGGATATGCAGTTCTTC,CASSPGLADMQFF
TRBV28,TRBJ1-2,-,-,TGTGCCATCAAGGGGAATGGCTACACCTTC,CAIKGNGYTF
TRBV10-3,TRBJ2-7,-,-,TGTGCCCCCGGCCCGGGACACGCTTGTGACAAGGCCTACGAGCAGTACTTC,CAPGPGHACDKAYEQYF
TRBV28,TRBJ1-5,-,-,TGTGCCAGCAGCCATATACAGGGTCTTCAGCCCCAGCATTTT,CASSHIQGLQPQHF
TRBV21-1,TRBJ1-2,-,-,TGTGCCAGCAGCAAAGGCGAGGGGGTAGCCTACACCTTC,CASSKGEGVAYTF
TRBV4-2,TRBJ1-5,-,-,TGTGCCAGCAGCCAAGATTCGGGCAATCAGCCCCAGCATTTT,CASSQDSGNQPQHF
TRBV5-1,TRBJ2-7,-,-,TGCGCCAGCAGCTTGGGGCAGGGGGGCTACGAGCAGTACTTC,CASSLGQGGYEQYF
TRBV30,TRBJ1-1,-,-,TGTGCCTGGAGTGTACAGACCCACACTGAAGCTTTCTTT,CAWSVQTHTEAFF